The 10 T cell receptor beta chains presented below share a single source sample, sequenced in a study of beta chain features in type 1 diabetes. Study-wide results and caveats: A moderate, significant TCRB CDR3 shortening appeared in type 1 diabetes across four CD4+ subsets.

These receptors lack a known antigen. The study reverse transcribed the entire isolated RNA, so it sequenced expressed TCRB transcripts. TCRdb's table, derived via immunoSEQ multiplex PCR, lists solely in-frame clones and lacks some. Here the sample spans 55,000 to 85,000 clones, around 49% being singletons. Sequences were obtained from central memory CD4+ T cells from blood. The receptors were gathered from a young man with type 1 diabetes.

V usage is TRBV19 and J usage is TRBJ2-5; 7 bases match TRBD1. Losses at the gene ends were 6 bases for V and 2 bases for J; bases not matched to a gene: 6. Germline V gene sequence: CDR1 LNHDA, CDR2 SQIVND (reference sequence). The CDR3 totals 14 residues. The CDR3 nucleotides read TGTGCCAGTAGAAAGGACAGGACGCAAGAGACCCAGTACTTC. This codes for CASRKDRTQETQYF. Combining the CDR3 with reference TRBV19 and TRBJ2-5 gives the whole variable domain DGGITQSPKYLFRKEGQNVTLSCEQNLNHDAMYWYRQDPGQGLRLIYYSQIVNDFQKGDIAEGYSVSREKKESFPLTVTSAQKNPTAFYLCASRKDRTQETQYFGPGTRLLVL.

The chain uses TRBV7-2 and TRBJ1-5, with 7 bases lining up with TRBD1. This CDR3 has 17 residues. Trimming at V came to 3 bases and at J to 9 bases, leaving 17 bases not matched to a gene. CDR1 SGHTA and CDR2 FQGNSA come from the germline V gene. CDR3 nucleotide sequence: TGTGCCAGCAGCTTTAACCCCGGACAGGTTGCGATTAGGCCCCAGCATTTT. This sequence encodes CASSFNPGQVAIRPQHF.

The V gene is TRBV4-1, the J gene TRBJ2-5; maybe TRBD2 (6 bases). The CDR3 runs 15 residues. The ends were cut back, 1 base at V and 5 bases at J, with 14 bases in the middle. Germline V CDR1 and CDR2: MGHRA, YSYEKL. The chain's CDR3 is CASSQGSRGRETQYF. For the CDR3, the DNA is TGCGCCAGCAGCCAAGGGTCTCGGGGGAGGGAGACCCAGTACTTC.

This rearrangement joins TRBV5-5 to TRBJ2-1; no clear D. Deletions cut 2 bases from V and 0 bases from J, with 9 bases between. The germline V gene encodes CDR1 SGHKS and CDR2 YYEKEE (reference sequence). This CDR3 region has 15 residues. CDR3 in amino acids: CASSFEVFSYNEQFF. CDR3 in DNA: TGTGCCAGCAGCTTTGAGGTTTTCTCCTACAATGAGCAGTTCTTC.

The chain is built from TRBV27 and TRBJ2-7, with D perhaps TRBD2 (6 bases). The V end lost 7 bases, the J end lost 2 bases, and 9 bases lay between the germline ends. The CDR3 runs 12 residues. Germline assignment: CDR1 MNHEY and CDR2 SMNVEV (reference sequence). This CDR3 is CASIADTYEQYF. The CDR3 DNA sequence: TGTGCCAGCATAGCGGATACCTACGAGCAGTACTTC.

This clone was detected only a few times. This rearrangement joins TRBV5-6 to TRBJ1-2; 10 bases are shared with TRBD1. V lost 4 bases to trimming and J lost 2 bases; unmatched junction nucleotides: 5. Germline CDR1 reads SGHDT; CDR2 reads YYEEEE. This CDR3 region has 15 residues. The CDR3 DNA sequence: TGTGCCAGCAGCAAACCGGGACAGGGGAACTATGGCTACACCTTC. Translated: CASSKPGQGNYGYTF.

The count of this clone is one. This chain uses TRBV6-5 with TRBJ1-3; D not certain. Trimming took off 5 bases at V and 3 bases at J, with 11 bases between the two ends. The CDR3 length is 14 residues. Per the germline V gene, CDR1 is MNHEY and CDR2 is SVGAGI. The CDR3 protein is CASSPLRFGNTIYF. The CDR3 bases are TGTGCCAGCAGTCCCCTCCGGTTTGGAAACACCATATATTTT.

This chain joins TRBV30 and TRBJ1-2; D remains ambiguous. Germline CDR1 reads GTSNPN; CDR2 reads SVGIG (reference sequence). The CDR3 sequence is 11 residues long. Trimming removed 3 bases from V and 4 bases from J, with 6 bases in between. The CDR3 DNA sequence: TGTGCCTGGAGCCACTCCTATGGCTACACCTTC. It encodes CAWSHSYGYTF.

This chain links TRBV7-9 with TRBJ1-2; D ambiguous. Trimming removed 2 bases at V and 0 bases at J, with 7 bases between. From germline, CDR1 is SEHNR and CDR2 FQNEAQ (reference sequence). The CDR3 has 14 residues. The CDR3 DNA sequence: TGTGCCAGCAGCTTAACGGAGGCTAACTATGGCTACACCTTC. As protein: CASSLTEANYGYTF.

This clone has a handful of counts. This chain connects TRBV29-1 to TRBJ2-7; 7 bases map to TRBD1. CDR3 length: 13 amino acids. CDR1 is SQVTM, CDR2 ANQGSEA, per germline. V was pared by 1 base and J by 4 bases, with 4 bases of the junction left unmatched. CDR3 sequence: CSVEGTGNYEQYF. The CDR3 DNA sequence: TGCAGCGTTGAAGGGACAGGTAATTACGAGCAGTACTTC.